The 14 T cell receptor beta chains in this list originate from one sample, sequenced in a study of cytomegalovirus exposure and HLA in healthy donors. Primers for the PCR totalled 60 Vbeta and 13 Jbeta. Produced via immunoSEQ multiplex PCR; TCRdb's table is partial and in-frame only. The table includes 90,000 to 150,000 clones, roughly 60% detected once. Material: PBMCs. These receptors came from a man in his forties in good health and CMV-seropositive.

This clone was counted a few times. The CDR3 loop is CASSYPGVAEAFF. The CDR3 nucleotides read TGTGCCAGCAGTTACCCGGGAGTCGCTGAAGCTTTCTTT. The chain has TRBV6-6 and TRBJ1-1; D is uncertain. The V gene lost 2 bases and the J gene lost 6 bases, with 10 bases spanning the gap. The CDR3 spans 13 residues. Germline V lookup: CDR1 MNHNY, CDR2 SVGAGI (reference sequence).

This chain uses TRBV5-4 with TRBJ2-7, with TRBD1 matching 8 bases. Germline assignment: CDR1 SGHNT and CDR2 YYREEE (reference sequence). J was trimmed by 6 bases and V by 5 bases; bases with no gene match: 10. CDR3 size: 14 residues. The CDR3 DNA is TGTGCCAGCAGTCCCGGGGCAGGGGGCCTCGAGCAGTACTTC. Residues: CASSPGAGGLEQYF.

This clone was observed a few times. The chain has TRBV5-6 and TRBJ1-5; D might be TRBD1 (5 bases). The CDR3 extends over 13 amino acids. Germline values: CDR1 SGHDT, CDR2 YYEEEE. The V end was cut by 1 base, the J end by 7 bases, with 9 bases between. CDR3 sequence (DNA): TGTGCCAGCAGCTTGTGGGGCAGCCAGCCCCAGCATTTT. Protein sequence: CASSLWGSQPQHF.

The chain employs TRBV7-2 and TRBJ2-5; the D gene is possibly TRBD2 (7 bases). The CDR3 contains 15 residues. Germline-derived CDR1 and CDR2 are SGHTA and FQGNSA. Trimming removed 3 bases from V and 2 bases from J, with 13 bases in between. The CDR3 nucleotides are TGTGCCAGCAGCTTTGGGGGGCGGGAGCAAGAGACCCAGTACTTC. Translated: CASSFGGREQETQYF.

This clone showed up just a few times. The chain employs TRBV10-3 and TRBJ1-1; 7 nucleotides line up with TRBD1. CDR3 length: 13 residues. The V and J ends lost 10 bases and 2 bases, in that order; junction bases with no gene match: 7. Germline loops: CDR1 ENHRY, CDR2 SYGVKD. This CDR3 is CATVGGPNTEAFF. The CDR3 DNA is TGTGCCACGGTAGGGGGCCCTAACACTGAAGCTTTCTTT.

CDR3 DNA sequence: TGTGCCAGCAGCAAACAGACTAGCGGAAACAATGAGCAGTTCTTC. Protein sequence: CASSKQTSGNNEQFF. This chain links TRBV7-3 with TRBJ2-1; the match to TRBD2 covers 9 bases. The germline CDR1 and CDR2 sequences are SGHTA and FQGTGA. The CDR3 contains 15 residues. With 5 bases clipped from V and 5 bases from J, the junction kept 7 bases outside the gene matches.

This rearrangement joins TRBV23-1 to TRBJ2-7; possible D gene TRBD1, 6 bases. TRBV23-1 is identified as an open reading frame with a role that is uncertain. The CDR3 is 16 amino acids. The V and J ends lost 2 bases and 12 bases respectively, with 26 bases between them. DNA of the CDR3: TGCGCCAGCAGTCAAGCCCGCCCCAACAGGGCTCACATCTCGTACTTC. Its protein product is CASSQARPNRAHISYF.

This clone was observed a handful of times. CDR3 sequence reads: CASSPSGRGTEAFF. DNA of the CDR3: TGTGCCAGCAGCCCCAGTGGGCGGGGCACTGAAGCTTTCTTT. The J gene is TRBJ1-1, the V gene TRBV27; unclear D gene. This CDR3 spans 14 amino acids. CDR1 and CDR2 (germline): MNHEY, SMNVEV (reference sequence). Trimming cost V 6 bases and J 4 bases, with 15 bases left between them.

The chain is built from TRBV6-5 and TRBJ2-7, with D tentatively TRBD1 (6 bases). The germline gives CDR1 MNHEY, CDR2 SVGAGI. The germline V and J ends were trimmed by 6 bases and 1 base, with 13 bases remaining between them. The CDR3 spans 14 residues. The CDR3 nucleotides read TGTGCCAGCAGCCGGGACACGGGGTCCTACGAGCAGTACTTC. Its protein is CASSRDTGSYEQYF.

V is TRBV28 and J is TRBJ1-4; unclear D gene. Per the germline V gene, CDR1 is MDHEN and CDR2 is SYDVKM. This CDR3 spans 12 amino acids. The V and J ends lost 1 base and 14 bases respectively, with 11 bases between them. CDR3 region: CASSLFRGRLFF. DNA of the CDR3: TGTGCCAGCAGTTTATTCCGGGGAAGGCTGTTTTTT.

V gene TRBV5-5 combines with J gene TRBJ1-1, with 8 nucleotides matching TRBD1. V dropped 0 bases and J dropped 4; count of bases not matched to a gene: 5. Germline V gene lookup returns CDR1 SGHKS and CDR2 YYEKEE (reference sequence). The CDR3 loop spans 15 amino acids. DNA for the CDR3: TGTGCCAGCAGCTTGGCAGGGGGCGGGGGCACTGAAGCTTTCTTT. Translation gives CASSLAGGGGTEAFF.

The chain carries TRBV5-4 and TRBJ2-7, with 8 bases matching TRBD1. There are 17 residues in the CDR3. Germline V lookup: CDR1 SGHNT, CDR2 YYREEE (reference sequence). Losses at the gene ends were 5 bases for V and 2 bases for J; bases not matched to a gene: 15. The CDR3 DNA reads as TGTGCCAGCAGGACGACACCGAGGCAGGGGGCCACCTACGAGCAGTACTTC. This codes for CASRTTPRQGATYEQYF.

The chain carries TRBV6-6 and TRBJ1-2; 7 bases line up with TRBD1. Germline assignment: CDR1 MNHNY and CDR2 SVGAGI (reference sequence). J lost 1 base, V lost 5 bases, and 7 bases had no gene match. The CDR3 runs to 15 residues. CDR3 sequence (DNA): TGTGCCAGCAGTAGAGGACAGGAACGTAACTATGGCTACACCTTC. This translates into CASSRGQERNYGYTF.

This chain links TRBV10-2 with TRBJ2-7; TRBD1 matches at 10 bases. The CDR3 is 15 residues long. V shed 8 bases, J shed 3 bases, and the junction held 10 bases outside the gene matches. Germline V gene sequence: CDR1 WSHSY, CDR2 SAAADI. CDR3 amino acids: CASVSRDRGYYEQYF. CDR3 coding DNA: TGCGCCAGCGTATCCCGGGACAGGGGATACTACGAGCAGTACTTC.